This note documents a single T cell receptor (beta chain) sequence. Antigen specificity is unknown. TCRdb's table, derived via immunoSEQ multiplex PCR, lists solely in-frame clones and lacks some. The sample lists millions of clones, around nine tenths occurring once. CDR1 and CDR2 (germline): SEHNR, FQNEAQ (reference sequence). The CDR3 spans 15 residues. V trimming: 2 bases; J trimming: 8 bases; junction bases outside the gene matches: 7. This entry comes from a study of shared clonotypes between healthy human individuals. Study information: Plates per donor: three CD4 naive, three CD4 memory, two CD8 naive, one CD8 memory.

Study outcomes and limitations: Rarefaction indicated that sorted-subset sequencing remained incomplete although depth was large.

The receptor's source is a man between 18 and 29 years old in good health. Specimen: naive CD4+ T cells sorted from blood. The subset: CD45RA+ positively selected. This chain uses TRBV7-9 with TRBJ2-1; TRBD2 aligns across 9 bases. DNA for the CDR3: TGTGCCAGCAGCTTATTTGGCGGGGGGGCCTATGAGCAGTTCTTC. Protein product: CASSLFGGGAYEQFF.